This TCR beta chain was captured by sequencing in a study of T cell changes during pregnancy in multiple sclerosis. TCRdb's table, derived via immunoSEQ multiplex PCR, lists solely in-frame clones and lacks some. The sample lists around 92,000 clones, approximately 92% occurring once. V was clipped by 8 bases and J by 10 bases; unmatched bases: 9. Germline CDR1 is DFQATT and CDR2 is SNEGSKA (reference sequence). This CDR3 contains 11 residues. The sequencing here drew on peripheral blood, taken in the first trimester of pregnancy. V gene TRBV20-1 combines with J gene TRBJ1-1; 8 bases fit TRBD1. This receptor was identified in a female donor with multiple sclerosis, enrolled in a pregnancy study. CDR3 DNA: TGCAGTCCTATAGACAGGGGAGTAGCTTTCTTT. This translates into CSPIDRGVAFF.